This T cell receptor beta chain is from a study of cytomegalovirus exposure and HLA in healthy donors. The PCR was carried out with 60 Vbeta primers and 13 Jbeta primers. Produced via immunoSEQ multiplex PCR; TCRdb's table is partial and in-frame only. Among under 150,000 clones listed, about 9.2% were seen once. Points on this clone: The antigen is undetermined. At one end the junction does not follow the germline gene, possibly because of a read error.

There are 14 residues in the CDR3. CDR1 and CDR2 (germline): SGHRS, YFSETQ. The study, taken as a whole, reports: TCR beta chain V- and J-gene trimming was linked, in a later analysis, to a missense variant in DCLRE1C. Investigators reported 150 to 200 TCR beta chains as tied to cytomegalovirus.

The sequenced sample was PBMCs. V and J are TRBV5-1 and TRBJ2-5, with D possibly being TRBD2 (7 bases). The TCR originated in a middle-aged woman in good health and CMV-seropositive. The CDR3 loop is CASSLMGGPVSRDF. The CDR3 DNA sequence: TGCGCCAGCAGCTTGATGGGGGGGCCAGTTAGCAGAGACTTC.